This TCR beta chain is drawn from a study of graft-versus-host responses after intestinal transplantation. Study context: Anti-thymocyte globulin induction was given to all recipients, followed by tacrolimus and steroids for two to four years.

The CDR3 has 16 amino acids. Germline V CDR1 and CDR2: SEHNR, FQNEAQ (reference sequence). Trimming took 3 bases from V and 0 from J, leaving 14 bases between them. As concerns this clone: The target antigen is unknown.

Study findings and constraints: Analysis identified GvH clones in recipient marrow, with some appearing first in ileum or blood.

The protocol was immunoSEQ multiplex PCR, while the TCRdb copy is restricted to in-frame clones and leaves out a portion. Of about 85,000 clones in the sample, more than 85% are singletons; the top ten hold about 8%. Source: unstimulated CD8+ T cells sorted from spleen or lymph node cells, taken before transplant. The sequence was collected from a human donor who was the organ donor for an intestinal transplant. The rearrangement uses TRBV7-9 and TRBJ1-2, with D hard to call. The CDR3 DNA reads as TGTGCCAGCAGCTTTATGGACTCAGCCCCTAACTATGGCTACACCTTC. Its protein is CASSFMDSAPNYGYTF.